The 20 T cell receptor beta chains reported below all come from one sample, sequenced in a study of T cell responses to AZD1222 COVID-19 vaccine. The repertoire was sequenced with immunoSEQ multiplex PCR; TCRdb's copy has only in-frame clones and lacks some. This sample has approximately 150,000 clones; over 75% occur once, and the top ten carry roughly 3.2%. Sequencing was performed on peripheral blood, taken 28 days after the second AZD1222 dose. The receptors stem from an adult who received the AZD1222 COVID-19 vaccine.

This clone was recorded only once. V gene TRBV30 combines with J gene TRBJ1-6; perhaps TRBD1 as D (6 bases). The CDR3 is 14 amino acids. V was shortened by 1 base and J by 10 bases, with 14 bases between the two germline ends. Germline-derived CDR1 and CDR2 are GTSNPN and SVGIG (reference sequence). CDR3: CAWSAKTGSSPLHF. CDR3 in DNA: TGTGCCTGGAGTGCAAAAACAGGGTCCTCACCCCTCCACTTT.

The chain employs TRBV21-1 and TRBJ2-1; TRBD2 is the table's D call and was not checked against the DNA. TRBV21-1 is an annotated pseudogene. CDR3 length equals 20 residues. CDR3 nucleotide sequence: TGTGCCAGCAGCCCCCGCCGCCCGAAGGCGGGGACTGTTCGATCGGGGGAGCAGTTCTTC. Translated: CASSPRRPKAGTVRSGEQFF.

A single count supports this clone. The V gene is TRBV7-5, the J gene TRBJ2-1. TRBV7-5 is given as a pseudogene. The CDR3 consists of 17 residues. The CDR3 protein is CVRSHYGGGKSYNEQFF. CDR3 in DNA: TGTGTCAGAAGCCATTACGGAGGGGGGAAGTCCTACAATGAGCAGTTCTTC.

V is TRBV25-1 and J is TRBJ1-2; no firm D call. Germline assignment: CDR1 MGHDK and CDR2 SYGVNS. The CDR3 has 14 amino acids. Trimming removed 1 base at V and 8 bases at J, with 14 bases between. The CDR3 nucleotides are TGTGCCAGCAGTGAATCCTTGGACCGGCTGGGCTACACCTTC. It yields the protein CASSESLDRLGYTF.

This chain joins TRBV3-1 (or the pseudogene TRBV3-2) and TRBJ2-5; D possibly corresponds to TRBD2 (8 bases). The CDR3 loop spans 17 amino acids. Trimming removed 0 bases at V and 14 bases at J, with 28 bases between. Germline assignment: CDR1 LGHDT and CDR2 YNNKEL (reference sequence). CDR3 amino acids: CASSQEVPSGSGGPTYF. The CDR3 region has the DNA TGTGCCAGCAGCCAAGAAGTTCCTAGCGGGTCAGGGGGTCCTACTTACTTC.

CDR3 DNA: TGCGCCAGCACCTCTGGGGCAGGACCCGAGCAGTACTTC. Translation gives CASTSGAGPEQYF. The chain is built from TRBV10-1 and TRBJ2-7, with a weak D call TRBD1 (5 bases). Per the germline V gene, CDR1 is WNHNN and CDR2 is SYGVQD (reference sequence). CDR3 length: 13 residues. Trimming cost V 7 bases and J 6 bases, with 16 bases left between them.

The chain has TRBV7-9 and TRBJ2-1, with 10 bases aligning to TRBD1. V lost 5 bases and J lost 9; bases outside the gene matches: 10. CDR1 and CDR2 (germline): SEHNR, FQNEAQ (reference sequence). CDR3 size: 15 residues. CDR3 nucleotides: TGTGCCAGCAGCCCATGGACAGGGGGTCGCAGTGAGCAGTTCTTC. It encodes CASSPWTGGRSEQFF.

The chain recombines TRBV10-3 with TRBJ2-1, with 10 positions matching TRBD1. The ends lost 10 bases at V and 6 bases at J; junction bases unmatched: 9. Per the germline V gene, CDR1 is ENHRY and CDR2 is SYGVKD. CDR3 length equals 14 residues. The CDR3 DNA reads as TGTGCCACCACCGGACAGGGGGACTCCAATGAGCAGTTCTTC. It is translated as CATTGQGDSNEQFF.

V usage is TRBV19 and J usage is TRBJ1-6; D unresolved. The germline V and J ends were trimmed by 5 bases and 7 bases, with 15 bases remaining between them. This CDR3 has 15 amino acids. CDR1 and CDR2 (germline): LNHDA, SQIVND (reference sequence). The CDR3 is CASSQVPSGNSPLHF. For the CDR3, the DNA is TGTGCCAGTAGTCAGGTCCCCTCCGGGAATTCACCCCTCCACTTT. Using reference TRBV19 and TRBJ1-6 for the parts outside the CDR3, the full variable domain is DGGITQSPKYLFRKEGQNVTLSCEQNLNHDAMYWYRQDPGQGLRLIYYSQIVNDFQKGDIAEGYSVSREKKESFPLTVTSAQKNPTAFYLCASSQVPSGNSPLHFGNGTRLTVT.

The chain employs TRBV3-1 (or the pseudogene TRBV3-2) and TRBJ1-2; the D is unclear. The CDR3 is 15 residues long. CDR1 and CDR2 (germline): LGHDT, YNNKEL (reference sequence). The V gene lost 0 bases and the J gene lost 7 bases, with 15 bases spanning the gap. The CDR3 is CASSQEKHFRSGYTF. CDR3 in DNA: TGTGCCAGCAGCCAAGAAAAGCATTTTCGAAGTGGCTACACCTTC.

CDR3 nucleotide sequence: TGTGCCAGCAGTTTTCGGACAGGGGGCATGAACACTGAAGCTTTCTTT. This gives the protein CASSFRTGGMNTEAFF. This chain connects TRBV27 to TRBJ1-1, with 11 bases matching TRBD1. This CDR3 spans 16 amino acids. CDR1 and CDR2 from the germline V gene are MNHEY and SMNVEV (reference sequence). Germline trimming cut 3 bases from V and 0 bases from J; bases unmatched to any gene: 3.

The genes are TRBV15 and TRBJ2-5; D is unclear. The CDR3 is 12 amino acids. The germline CDR1 and CDR2 sequences are LNHNV and YYDKDF (reference sequence). The V and J ends lost 4 bases and 2 bases respectively, with 5 bases between them. CDR3 in amino acids: CATSNLQETQYF. DNA for the CDR3: TGTGCCACCAGCAACCTACAAGAGACCCAGTACTTC.

The rearrangement links TRBV5-5 to TRBJ2-1, with no clear D. The CDR3 is 14 amino acids. Germline assignment: CDR1 SGHKS and CDR2 YYEKEE (reference sequence). Deletions cut 0 bases from V and 4 bases from J, with 8 bases between. The CDR3 coding sequence is TGTGCCAGCAGCTTGGCAAAGGGTTACAATGAGCAGTTCTTC. Its translation is CASSLAKGYNEQFF. Full variable domain (outside the CDR3, taken from reference TRBV5-5 and TRBJ2-1): DAGVTQSPTHLIKTRGQQVTLRCSPISGHKSVSWYQQVLGQGPQFIFQYYEKEERGRGNFPDRFSARQFPNYSSELNVNALLLGDSALYLCASSLAKGYNEQFFGPGTRLTVL.

The J gene is TRBJ1-4, the V gene TRBV28, with D possibly being TRBD1 (6 bases). Germline CDR1 MDHEN, CDR2 SYDVKM. Trimming shortened V by 6 bases and J by 5 bases, and 19 bases separated the two germline ends. The CDR3 runs to 16 residues. CDR3 region: CASSPSGGHFNEKLFF. DNA for the CDR3: TGTGCCAGCAGCCCCAGTGGGGGCCACTTCAATGAAAAACTGTTTTTT.

The chain carries TRBV2 and TRBJ2-7; no reliable D call. Germline V gene lookup returns CDR1 SNHLY and CDR2 FYNNEI. The CDR3 covers 12 residues. The V end lost 5 bases, the J end lost 3 bases, and 8 bases lay between the germline ends. CDR3: CASSLTGYEQYF. The DNA for the CDR3 is TGTGCCAGCAGTTTGACTGGCTACGAGCAGTACTTC.

A single count supports this clone. One end of the junction varies from germline; a read error may be responsible. CDR3 sequence (DNA): TGCGCCAGCAGCTCCCTAGCGGGAGGGACCGACTTC. This translates into CASSSLAGGTDF. The V call is TRBV5-1, the J call TRBJ2-7; 12 nucleotides line up with TRBD2. This CDR3 contains 12 residues. Germline loops: CDR1 SGHRS, CDR2 YFSETQ.

The chain's CDR3 is CASSIFGDGGLYEQYF. The CDR3 DNA reads TGTGCCAGTAGTATATTCGGGGACGGAGGGCTCTACGAGCAGTACTTC. The chain links TRBV19 to TRBJ2-7; a possible D gene is TRBD2 (6 bases). Trimming shortened V by 2 bases and J by 3 bases, and 17 bases separated the two germline ends. Germline loops: CDR1 LNHDA, CDR2 SQIVND (reference sequence). The CDR3 is 16 residues long.

The V call is TRBV30, the J call TRBJ2-5, with TRBD1 identical over 10 bases. With V trimmed by 3 bases and J by 5 bases, 3 bases remained unmatched. There are 13 residues in the CDR3. Germline values: CDR1 GTSNPN, CDR2 SVGIG (reference sequence). CDR3 bases: TGTGCCTGGAGGGACAGGGGGAGGGAGACCCAGTACTTC. Its translation is CAWRDRGRETQYF.

The chain recombines TRBV30 with TRBJ1-2, with 7 bases identical to TRBD1. Germline V CDR1 and CDR2: GTSNPN, SVGIG (reference sequence). V lost 0 bases and J lost 2; bases outside the gene matches: 15. This CDR3 spans 18 amino acids. The chain's CDR3 is CAWSVGGSTGEPNYGYTF. CDR3 in DNA: TGTGCCTGGAGTGTAGGCGGATCCACAGGGGAGCCCAACTATGGCTACACCTTC.

The chain has TRBV7-6 and TRBJ2-1; 9 nucleotides line up with TRBD2. The junction had 5 bases not matched to a gene; V was cut back by 2 bases and J by 6 bases. The CDR3 is 15 amino acids. Germline assignment: CDR1 SGHVS and CDR2 FNYEAQ. In DNA, the CDR3 is TGTGCCAGCAGCTTATCTAGCGGGAACTCCAATGAGCAGTTCTTC. Translating it yields CASSLSSGNSNEQFF.